The 24 T cell receptor beta chains given below trace back to one sample, sequenced in a study of blood T cells in healthy people across ages. A second PCR, run for about 7 to 11 cycles, used a sample-barcoded 5' primer plus a J-beta primer mix. Using its own MiXCR run on the 5' RACE reads, TCRdb lists one record per CDR3 protein. The data show hundreds of thousands of distinct CDR3 sequences, roughly half seen once. Sequencing was carried out using blood. Source of these receptors: a woman of 80 years or more in good health.

This clonotype has a single count. The rearrangement joins TRBV20-1 to TRBJ1-6; perhaps TRBD1 as D (5 bases). The CDR3 is made up of 14 amino acids. The V gene's germline CDR1 is DFQATT and CDR2 SNEGSKA (reference sequence). The V gene lost 5 bases and the J gene lost 13 bases, with 21 bases spanning the gap. The CDR3 nucleotides are TGCAGTGCTTCCCACGGGACGGGCAGCTCGCCCCTCCACTTT. It codes for CSASHGTGSSPLHF.

This clonotype has just one count. J is TRBJ2-1 and V is TRBV3-1; unclear D gene. The germline gives CDR1 LGHDT, CDR2 YNNKEL (reference sequence). The CDR3 spans 12 residues. V dropped 4 bases and J dropped 9 bases, with 10 bases sitting between them. The CDR3, as DNA: TGTGCCAGCAGCCTAATAAAGAGTGAGCAGTTCTTC. This sequence encodes CASSLIKSEQFF.

Comments on this clonotype: A clone one base away is much larger, so this may be a read error. The CDR3 spells CASGNGYNEQYF. The CDR3 DNA is TGTGCCAGCGGAAATGGCTACAATGAGCAGTACTTC. The chain carries TRBV27 and TRBJ2-1; D remains ambiguous. The J call may be in error: the DNA end matches TRBJ2-7 better. The CDR3 is 12 amino acids. Germline assignment: CDR1 MNHEY and CDR2 SMNVEV (reference sequence).

This clonotype was seen repeatedly, ten times or more. The J gene is TRBJ2-7, the V gene TRBV12-3 or TRBV12-4; 9 bases are shared with TRBD1. This CDR3 comprises 14 residues. After removal of 3 bases from V and 4 bases from J, the junction contained 4 bases not matched to a gene. The DNA of the CDR3 is TGTGCCAGCAGTTTGTGGGACAGGGTTTACGAGCAGTACTTC. Translation: CASSLWDRVYEQYF.

Comment on this clonotype: Since a much larger clone is just one base distant, this may be a read error. V usage is TRBV6-1 and J usage is TRBJ2-3; D is possibly TRBD1 (6 bases). Germline CDR1 reads MNHNS; CDR2 reads SASEGT. The CDR3 has 13 amino acids. Between the trimmed V and J ends, which lost 10 bases and 0 bases, there was a span of 11 bases. The CDR3 here is CAIDDRSTDTQYF. The CDR3 DNA reads TGTGCCATCGATGACAGGAGCACAGATACGCAGTATTTT.

About this clonotype: Germline is not matched at one junction end, which may reflect a read error. J is TRBJ2-1 and V is TRBV5-1, with D perhaps TRBD1 (5 bases). CDR1 is SGHRS, CDR2 YFSETQ, per germline. The CDR3 is 12 amino acids. CDR3 region: CASSAQGNEQFF. The CDR3 DNA sequence: TGTGCCAGCAGCGCCCAGGGCAATGAGCAGTTCTTC.

This chain links TRBV10-3 with TRBJ1-4; TRBD1 agrees at 9 bases. Germline trimming cut 3 bases from V and 8 bases from J; bases unmatched to any gene: 10. The CDR3 covers 16 residues. CDR1 and CDR2 (germline): ENHRY, SYGVKD. The CDR3 is CAISDSLRQGGEKLFF. The CDR3 DNA sequence: TGTGCCATCAGTGACAGTCTCCGACAGGGGGGCGAAAAACTGTTTTTT.

Remarks on this clonotype: A much more abundant neighbour one base away suggests this may be a read error. This chain uses TRBV11-2 with TRBJ2-4; perhaps TRBD1 as D (6 bases). V lost 8 bases, J lost 0 bases, and 11 bases lay in between. CDR1 and CDR2 (germline): SGHAT, FQNNGV. This CDR3 has 14 residues. As DNA, the CDR3 is TGTGCCAGCTTACTGACAGGAGCCAAAAACATTCAGTACTTC. Encoded protein: CASLLTGAKNIQYF.

As to this clonotype: Being one base from a much bigger clone, this may be a read error. V is TRBV24-1 and J is TRBJ2-7, with D tentatively TRBD1 (5 bases). The CDR3 is 15 amino acids. CDR1 is KGHDR, CDR2 SFDVKD, per germline. The DNA of the CDR3 is TGTGCCATCAGTGATTCAGGGAAGTTTAACTACGAGCAGTACTTC. It translates to CAISDSGKFNYEQYF.

This clonotype was picked up many times. V gene TRBV20-1 combines with J gene TRBJ2-3, with D tentatively TRBD2 (5 bases). The V gene lost 1 base and the J gene lost 3 bases, with 14 bases spanning the gap. Germline V gives CDR1 DFQATT, CDR2 SNEGSKA (reference sequence). This CDR3 has 15 amino acids. The CDR3 spells CSARVMGGLTDTQYF. The CDR3 DNA sequence: TGCAGTGCTAGAGTGATGGGCGGGTTAACAGATACGCAGTATTTT.

The chain recombines TRBV10-3 with TRBJ2-7; D unresolved. The germline V and J ends were trimmed by 6 bases and 1 base, with 13 bases remaining between them. The CDR3 is 14 residues long. Germline V gene lookup returns CDR1 ENHRY and CDR2 SYGVKD. The CDR3 region has the DNA TGTGCCATCAGCCCCTCGTCGGGTTCCTACGAGCAGTACTTC. Translating gives CAISPSSGSYEQYF.

For this clonotype: The germline gene is not matched at one end of the junction; a read error may be the cause. In nucleotides, the CDR3 is TGTACCAGCAGTCGCCCTAGTGGTGAGCAGTTCTTC. This codes for CTSSRPSGEQFF. This chain joins TRBV12-3 or TRBV12-4 and TRBJ2-1, with unresolved D. The CDR3 covers 12 residues.

The chain employs TRBV20-1 and TRBJ2-1; D remains ambiguous. In germline, CDR1 is DFQATT, CDR2 SNEGSKA (reference sequence). CDR3 length: 12 amino acids. Deletions cut 0 bases from V and 8 bases from J, with 8 bases between. CDR3 in amino acids: CSARDRTDEQFF. CDR3 DNA: TGCAGTGCTAGAGATCGTACGGATGAGCAGTTCTTC.

This clonotype showed up just a few times. The J gene is TRBJ1-4, the V gene TRBV12-3 or TRBV12-4, with TRBD1 as a possible D gene (5 bases). The CDR3 spans 13 residues. V was clipped by 7 bases and J by 11 bases, with 17 bases between them. CDR3 sequence: CASIGSGGAKLFF. In nucleotides, the CDR3 is TGTGCCAGCATAGGGAGTGGCGGGGCGAAACTGTTTTTT.

This clonotype was seen a few times. The chain has TRBV6-4 and TRBJ1-1; D is undetermined. This CDR3 is built from 13 residues. CDR1 MRHNA and CDR2 SNTAGT come from the germline V gene. Trimming stripped 5 bases from V and 1 base from J, with 8 bases between. The CDR3 protein is CASSPDTNTEAFF. CDR3 in DNA: TGTGCCAGCAGTCCAGACACGAACACTGAAGCTTTCTTT.

This clonotype was observed once. Relative to the germline gene, one junction end is altered; a read error may explain this. V usage is TRBV5-1 and J usage is TRBJ2-4; either TRBD1 or TRBD2 may supply D (6 bases each). Germline V CDR1 and CDR2: SGHRS, YFSETQ. The CDR3 runs to 18 residues. The CDR3 region has the DNA TGCGCCAGCGGCTTGGGGGGCGACAACCCATTAACCAAAAACATTCAGTACTTC. This sequence encodes CASGLGGDNPLTKNIQYF.

This clonotype was seen only a few times. One base away lies a much larger clone, so this may be a sequencing read error. V and J are TRBV27 and TRBJ1-2; D uncertain. Germline CDR1 is MNHEY and CDR2 is SMNVEV (reference sequence). This CDR3 has 15 amino acids. V was pared by 5 bases and J by 5 bases, with 18 bases between. The CDR3, as DNA: TGTGCCAGCAGTCCCGATATTCGGGGAGGGTATGGCTACACCTTC. Protein: CASSPDIRGGYGYTF.

Details on this clonotype: A read error may produce the germline difference seen at one junction end. The chain uses TRBV12-3 or TRBV12-4 and TRBJ2-3, with D possibly being TRBD2 (5 bases). The CDR3 sequence is 13 residues long. The DNA of the CDR3 is TGTGCCAGCAGCAGATTGCGGGCAGATATGCAGTATTTT. The encoded protein is CASSRLRADMQYF.

The chain uses TRBV7-2 and TRBJ1-5; D call uncertain. CDR3 length: 15 amino acids. CDR1 SGHTA and CDR2 FQGNSA come from the germline V gene. V lost 0 bases to trimming and J lost 4 bases, with 10 bases between them. In nucleotides, the CDR3 is TGTGCCAGCAGCTTAGCTGTAACAGAGAATCAGCCCCAGCATTTT. Its protein is CASSLAVTENQPQHF.

This clonotype came up many times. CDR3 DNA sequence: TGCAGTGCTAGTCCCTGGGGCCAGACTAGCTCCTACGAGCAGTACTTC. Amino acid sequence: CSASPWGQTSSYEQYF. The chain is built from TRBV20-1 and TRBJ2-7, with D possibly matching TRBD2 (6 bases). Germline lookup yields CDR1 DFQATT and CDR2 SNEGSKA (reference sequence). This CDR3 spans 16 amino acids. The V end was cut by 3 bases, the J end by 0 bases, with 18 bases between.

The J gene is TRBJ2-2, the V gene TRBV7-9; D is unresolved. This CDR3 region has 13 residues. The germline CDR1 and CDR2 sequences are SEHNR and FQNEAQ (reference sequence). The V and J ends lost 5 bases and 9 bases respectively, with 13 bases between them. The CDR3: CASSPQFVWELFF. CDR3 in DNA: TGTGCCAGCAGCCCACAGTTTGTCTGGGAGCTGTTTTTT. Together with reference TRBV7-9 and TRBJ2-2, the CDR3 gives the full variable domain: DTGVSQNPRHKITKRGQNVTFRCDPISEHNRLYWYRQTLGQGPEFLTYFQNEAQLEKSRLLSDRFSAERPKGSFSTLEIQRTEQGDSAMYLCASSPQFVWELFFGEGSRLTVL.

Only a few counts were recorded for this clonotype. The rearrangement links TRBV5-6 to TRBJ2-3; D is uncertain. Germline CDR1 is SGHDT and CDR2 is YYEEEE. The CDR3 runs 14 residues. V gave up 0 bases and J gave up 4 bases, with 9 bases separating them. CDR3 in DNA: TGTGCCAGCAGCTTGGCGACGGTTCCAGATACGCAGTATTTT. Its protein product is CASSLATVPDTQYF.

The gene calls are TRBV6-5 and TRBJ2-4; possibly TRBD2 for D (6 bases). The CDR3 extends over 16 amino acids. CDR1 and CDR2 from the germline V gene are MNHEY and SVGAGI. The V and J ends lost 6 bases and 0 bases respectively, with 15 bases between them. The CDR3 sequence: CASSIRGELAKNIQYF. The DNA of the CDR3 is TGTGCCAGCAGCATTCGCGGGGAACTAGCCAAAAACATTCAGTACTTC.

The table lists this clonotype with many counts. The rearrangement joins TRBV7-2 to TRBJ2-4; no clear D gene. Germline V gene sequence: CDR1 SGHTA, CDR2 FQGNSA. V was shortened by 5 bases and J by 6 bases, with 5 bases between the two germline ends. The length of the CDR3 is 11 residues. Here the CDR3 DNA reads TGTGCCAGCAGCCCCGGAAACATTCAGTACTTC. This gives the protein CASSPGNIQYF.